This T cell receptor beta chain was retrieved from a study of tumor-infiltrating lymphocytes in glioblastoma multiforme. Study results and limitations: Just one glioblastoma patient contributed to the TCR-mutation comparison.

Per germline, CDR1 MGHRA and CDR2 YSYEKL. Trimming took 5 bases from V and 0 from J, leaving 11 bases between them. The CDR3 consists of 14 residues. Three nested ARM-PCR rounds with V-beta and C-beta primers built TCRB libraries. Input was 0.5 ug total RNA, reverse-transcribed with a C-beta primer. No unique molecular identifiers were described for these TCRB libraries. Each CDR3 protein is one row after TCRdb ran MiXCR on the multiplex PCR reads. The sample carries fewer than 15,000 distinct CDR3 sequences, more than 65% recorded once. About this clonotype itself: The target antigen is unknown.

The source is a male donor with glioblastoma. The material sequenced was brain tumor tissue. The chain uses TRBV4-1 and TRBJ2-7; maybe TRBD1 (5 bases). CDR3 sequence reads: CASSMDQGSYEQYF. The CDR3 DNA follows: TGCGCCAGCAGCATGGACCAGGGCTCCTACGAGCAGTACTTC.